Listed here are 19 T cell receptor beta chains from one sample, sequenced in a study of cytomegalovirus exposure and HLA in healthy donors. The study ran its PCR with 60 Vbeta and 13 Jbeta primers. Profiling relied on immunoSEQ multiplex PCR, and the TCRdb table lists in-frame clones only, not all of them. The data contain 100,000 to 150,000 clones, approximately 80% of them singletons. Sequencing was carried out using PBMCs. These TCRs come from a man between 40 and 49 years old in good health and CMV-seronegative.

This clone was observed once. The CDR3: CASSVYGTGGYNEQFF. The CDR3 coding sequence is TGTGCCAGCAGCGTATACGGGACAGGGGGCTACAATGAGCAGTTCTTC. The J gene is TRBJ2-1, the V gene TRBV9; the match to TRBD1 covers 11 bases. The ends lost 1 base at V and 3 bases at J; junction bases unmatched: 3. Germline values: CDR1 SGDLS, CDR2 YYNGEE. This CDR3 has 16 residues.

The rearrangement links TRBV11-2 to TRBJ2-3; D is unresolved. V lost 7 bases to trimming and J lost 4 bases, with 6 bases between them. The CDR3 spans 11 residues. Germline loops: CDR1 SGHAT, CDR2 FQNNGV. CDR3 sequence: CASTSSDTQYF. Here the CDR3 DNA reads TGTGCCAGCACTTCGTCAGATACGCAGTATTTT.

V usage is TRBV5-1 and J usage is TRBJ2-1; possible D gene TRBD1, 6 bases. The CDR3 spans 15 residues. Trimming shortened V by 4 bases and J by 3 bases, and 14 bases separated the two germline ends. CDR1 and CDR2 (germline): SGHRS, YFSETQ. DNA of the CDR3: TGCGCCAGCAGCCCCGGGACATCCCTCTACAATGAGCAGTTCTTC. Amino acid sequence: CASSPGTSLYNEQFF.

The J gene is TRBJ2-2, the V gene TRBV28, with D possibly TRBD1 on 5 matching bases. Trimming removed 5 bases from V and 0 bases from J, with 13 bases in between. This CDR3 region has 16 residues. The germline gives CDR1 MDHEN, CDR2 SYDVKM. The chain's CDR3 is CASSKRTPANTGELFF. CDR3 in DNA: TGTGCCAGCAGTAAAAGGACACCAGCGAACACCGGGGAGCTGTTTTTT.

V usage is TRBV28 and J usage is TRBJ1-2; D is unresolved. V lost 2 bases and J 6 bases, leaving 13 bases between the germline ends. Germline CDR1 MDHEN, CDR2 SYDVKM. The CDR3 consists of 14 residues. In DNA, the CDR3 is TGTGCCAGCAGTTTAGTCGCGGTTGGTGATGGCTACACCTTC. Translating gives CASSLVAVGDGYTF.

The chain links TRBV28 to TRBJ2-3; 10 bases match TRBD2. Germline V gene sequence: CDR1 MDHEN, CDR2 SYDVKM. The CDR3 spans 16 residues. J was trimmed by 4 bases and V by 3 bases; bases with no gene match: 7. CDR3 bases: TGTGCCAGCAGTTTCCTACTAGCGGGGAAGGCAGATACGCAGTATTTT. Residues: CASSFLLAGKADTQYF. The variable domain in full, completed from reference TRBV28 and TRBJ2-3, reads DVKVTQSSRYLVKRTGEKVFLECVQDMDHENMFWYRQDPGLGLRLIYFSYDVKMKEKGDIPEGYSVSREKKERFSLILESASTNQTSMYLCASSFLLAGKADTQYFGPGTRLTVL.

This sequence joins TRBV5-1 and TRBJ1-2; tentatively, D is TRBD1 (5 bases). The V gene's germline CDR1 is SGHRS and CDR2 YFSETQ. This CDR3 is 15 amino acids long. V lost 0 bases and J 2 bases, leaving 11 bases between the germline ends. CDR3 DNA: TGCGCCAGCAGCTTGGGGGCGACAGCGAACTATGGCTACACCTTC. Protein: CASSLGATANYGYTF.

About this clone itself: Other DNA sequences in the sample encode the same CDR3. The chain employs TRBV6-1 and TRBJ2-1; TRBD2 aligns across 13 bases. Germline assignment: CDR1 MNHNS and CDR2 SASEGT. The V segment lost 4 bases and the J segment 7 bases; nucleotides outside the gene matches: 4. This CDR3 is built from 15 residues. The CDR3 reads CASSGTSGSRNEQFF. CDR3 nucleotide sequence: TGTGCCAGCAGTGGGACTAGCGGGAGTAGAAATGAGCAGTTCTTC.

This clone was counted between two and nine times. The chain carries TRBV10-1 and TRBJ2-7; D gene ambiguous. The CDR3 covers 18 residues. Trimming stripped 6 bases from V and 1 base from J, with 25 bases between. Per the germline V gene, CDR1 is WNHNN and CDR2 is SYGVQD (reference sequence). DNA for the CDR3: TGCGCCAGCAGCGACCCGTACGGAGAGGTCCGCGTATCCTACGAGCAGTACTTC. Its protein product is CASSDPYGEVRVSYEQYF.

As for this clone: Other DNA sequences within the sample encode an identical CDR3. This chain connects TRBV5-4 to TRBJ2-7, with 8 bases fitting TRBD1. V shed 2 bases, J shed 2 bases, and the junction held 6 bases outside the gene matches. The CDR3 sequence is 15 residues long. Looked up from germline, CDR1 is SGHNT and CDR2 is YYREEE (reference sequence). The CDR3 coding sequence is TGTGCCAGCAGCTTAGGACAGGGCTCCACCTACGAGCAGTACTTC. It yields the protein CASSLGQGSTYEQYF.

CDR3 nucleotide sequence: TGTGCCAGTAGATCTAGCGGGGGGGGCAGGAATACGCAGTATTTT. It codes for CASRSSGGGRNTQYF. This chain connects TRBV19 to TRBJ2-3, with 12 bases that match TRBD2. Germline V CDR1 and CDR2: LNHDA, SQIVND (reference sequence). Losses at the gene ends were 6 bases for V and 7 bases for J; bases not matched to a gene: 8. The CDR3 runs to 15 residues.

This clone occurred once. The rearrangement links TRBV11-2 to TRBJ1-2; D is unresolved. Deletions cut 0 bases from V and 6 bases from J, with 11 bases between. The CDR3 contains 14 residues. Germline V lookup: CDR1 SGHAT, CDR2 FQNNGV. CDR3 residues: CASSLDYSGDGYTF. As DNA, the CDR3 is TGTGCCAGCAGCTTAGATTATTCCGGGGATGGCTACACCTTC.

The chain couples TRBV11-2 to TRBJ2-3; D not resolved. CDR1 and CDR2 from the germline V gene are SGHAT and FQNNGV. V lost 5 bases and J 7 bases, leaving 10 bases between the germline ends. The CDR3 contains 12 residues. This chain's CDR3 is CASSRLLNTQYF. DNA for the CDR3: TGTGCCAGCAGCCGCCTCCTAAATACGCAGTATTTT.

The V gene is TRBV12-5, the J gene TRBJ2-1, with 7 bases matching TRBD2. Losses at the gene ends were 3 bases for V and 7 bases for J; bases not matched to a gene: 6. CDR3 length: 14 amino acids. Germline CDR1 reads LGHNT; CDR2 reads FRNRAP. In nucleotides, the CDR3 is TGTGCTAGTGGTTTAGACAGCGGGGCGAATGAGCAGTTCTTC. Its translation is CASGLDSGANEQFF.

The chain employs TRBV27 and TRBJ2-1, with D possibly matching TRBD2 (5 bases). The CDR3 extends over 14 amino acids. The germline CDR1 and CDR2 sequences are MNHEY and SMNVEV (reference sequence). The V end was cut by 6 bases, the J end by 6 bases, with 15 bases between. The CDR3 spells CASRKAGLTNEQFF. DNA of the CDR3: TGTGCCAGCAGGAAGGCGGGTCTCACCAATGAGCAGTTCTTC.

The chain has TRBV7-9 and TRBJ1-6; no clear D gene. From germline, CDR1 is SEHNR and CDR2 FQNEAQ (reference sequence). The CDR3 loop spans 14 amino acids. Trimming shortened V by 5 bases and J by 8 bases, and 13 bases separated the two germline ends. CDR3 coding DNA: TGTGCCAGCAGCCCTCCGGGGAGGGATTCACCCCTCCACTTT. Its translation is CASSPPGRDSPLHF.

The rearrangement joins TRBV28 to TRBJ2-3, with D unresolved. The V gene's germline CDR1 is MDHEN and CDR2 SYDVKM. CDR3 size: 14 residues. The V and J ends lost 5 bases and 2 bases respectively, with 11 bases between them. CDR3 protein: CASSKSTPTDTQYF. CDR3 DNA sequence: TGTGCCAGCAGTAAATCGACTCCCACAGATACGCAGTATTTT.

Points on this clone: Its ends do not fully match the called genes, so a read error is possible. The chain joins TRBV7-9 to TRBJ2-6, with D possibly being TRBD2 (6 bases). Germline CDR1 reads SEHNR; CDR2 reads FQNEAQ (reference sequence). This CDR3 comprises 19 residues. This chain's CDR3 is CASSLFRGYGGSGANGLTF. As DNA, the CDR3 is TGTGCCAGCAGCTTATTTCGGGGGTATGGGGGGAGTGGGGCCAACGGCCTGACTTTC.

This clone was seen only once. The chain joins TRBV6-1 to TRBJ2-5; a possible D gene is TRBD2 (5 bases). V lost 1 base to trimming and J lost 7 bases, with 10 bases between them. The CDR3 has 13 residues. CDR1 is MNHNS and CDR2 is SASEGT in the germline V gene. This CDR3 is CASSEGGLGTQYF. CDR3 nucleotides: TGTGCCAGCAGTGAAGGCGGGCTAGGGACCCAGTACTTC.